This is a list of T cell receptor beta chains from one sample in a study of beta chain features in type 1 diabetes. The method was immunoSEQ multiplex PCR; TCRdb's version includes in-frame clones alone and lacks a portion of them. This sample has a few hundred thousand clones, with 15% found just once. The source material was naive CD4+ T cells from blood. The receptors derive from a man between 18 and 35 years old with type 1 diabetes. Both conserved end residues are part of each CDR3. Not every row has a clone size; where given, it reads once, few, many or a size class.

clone size,V gene,CDR3 protein
.,TRBV5-4,CASSSLWTSGGGVYNEQFF
.,TRBV20-1,CRSGFRNEQYF
few,TRBV11-2,CASSLRVWLNRPQHF
few,TRBV27,CASRNLQGNTEAFF
.,TRBV11-2,CASRSIRTKPSTGELFF
few,TRBV16,CASSRLQYEQYF
.,TRBV19,CASSIADRAYEQYF
few,TRBV14,CASSQNFGNEQFF
.,TRBV6-6,CASSYGGGAMKETQYF
.,TRBV9,CASSAGQPYGYTF
.,TRBV30,CAWSRLAQETQYF
few,TRBV28,CASSLPLPRGPPQHF
few,TRBV21-1,CASSTRARRQETQYF
few,TRBV28,CASSTPTGQPQHF
few,TRBV5-1,CASSVSPGTVYNEQFF
few,TRBV7-2,CASSQLKETQYF
few,TRBV18,CASSPKAGGPRNEQFF
few,TRBV9,CASSFGTVGPPQHF
.,TRBV27,CASSWGGRSADPLHF
.,TRBV18,CASSLRLAGGRPTDTQYF
.,TRBV6-1,CASREVAGGIGYEQYF
few,TRBV5-1,CASSLARSGGGSYEQYF
.,TRBV9,CASSSRLAEQETQYF
.,TRBV19,CASSTSGSSYNEQFF
.,TRBV9,CASSPSPGSTDTQYF
few,TRBV6-1,CASRILDRVSGYTF
few,TRBV2,CASKLARMETQYF
few,TRBV5-1,CASSLDSKAFF
.,TRBV29-1,CSVGGGRGNEKLFF
few,TRBV7-9,CASSLSITNYGYTF
.,TRBV7-2,CASSLGLFAVAKNIQYF
.,TRBV9,CASSVGGRPKWDTQYF
few,TRBV28,CASSYDPGHRSTDTQYF
.,TRBV15,CATSMGVNSPLHF
few,TRBV15,CATSRDPSSPLHF
few,TRBV30,CAWSTGDGYTEAFF
few,TRBV7-2,CASSSALGAQYF
few,TRBV7-9,CASSPTGLMNTEAFF
few,TRBV29-1,CSVWSPRQETQYF
.,TRBV6-5,CASSYSSAGAYEQYF
.,TRBV29-1,CSVTGGGYYEQYF
few,TRBV5-6,CASSLTGGSEYF
few,TRBV4-2,CASSQLTGNTEAFF
.,TRBV5-4,CASTLLPSSYEQYF
.,TRBV7-2,CASSLTGFAQPQHF
few,TRBV30,CAWRRDRDKNIQYF
.,TRBV6-5,CASSPTISGTQYF
.,TRBV19,CATRDERGSNQPQHF
few,TRBV5-1,CASSSDRADTQYF
few,TRBV27,CASGGQSSYEQYF
few,TRBV14,CASSLQTPTIRDTQYF
.,TRBV5-4,CASHEGLANEQYF